This T cell receptor beta chain was profiled in a study of shared clonotypes between healthy human individuals. Of note for this clone: Its antigen is not identified.

V gave up 6 bases and J gave up 3 bases, with 8 bases separating them. Germline lookup yields CDR1 SGHAT and CDR2 FQNNGV. This CDR3 spans 13 amino acids. Findings of the study overall: Roughly 5% of naive CD4 clonotypes were common to a handful of donors.

The authors loaded around 200 ng DNA, roughly 33,000 T cell genomes, into sorted-subset replicate PCRs. The data were produced by immunoSEQ multiplex PCR, yet TCRdb's version contains in-frame clones alone and is incomplete. The sample holds 600,000 to 750,000 clones, approximately 72% seen once. The specimen sequenced was memory CD4+ T cells sorted from blood. The subset: CD45RA-negative fraction. This rearrangement joins TRBV11-2 to TRBJ2-2; possibly TRBD1 for D (5 bases). This TCR derives from a woman under 40 in good health. DNA for the CDR3: TGTGCCAGCAGAAGGGGTCACACCGGGGAGCTGTTTTTT. It translates to CASRRGHTGELFF.